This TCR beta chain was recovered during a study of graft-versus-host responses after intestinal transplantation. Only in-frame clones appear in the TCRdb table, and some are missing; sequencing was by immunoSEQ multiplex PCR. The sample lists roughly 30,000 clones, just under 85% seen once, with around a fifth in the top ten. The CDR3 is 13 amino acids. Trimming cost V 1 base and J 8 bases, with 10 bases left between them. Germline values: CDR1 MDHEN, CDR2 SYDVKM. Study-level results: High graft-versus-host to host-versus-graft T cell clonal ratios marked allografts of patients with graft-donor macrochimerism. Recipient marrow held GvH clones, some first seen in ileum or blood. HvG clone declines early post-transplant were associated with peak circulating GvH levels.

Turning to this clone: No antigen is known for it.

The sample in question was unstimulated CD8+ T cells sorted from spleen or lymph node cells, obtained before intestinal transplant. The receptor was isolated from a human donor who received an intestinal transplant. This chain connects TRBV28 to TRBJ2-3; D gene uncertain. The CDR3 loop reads CASSLSERSTQYF. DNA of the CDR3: TGTGCCAGCAGTTTATCTGAGCGTTCTACGCAGTATTTT. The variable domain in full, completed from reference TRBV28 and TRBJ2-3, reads DVKVTQSSRYLVKRTGEKVFLECVQDMDHENMFWYRQDPGLGLRLIYFSYDVKMKEKGDIPEGYSVSREKKERFSLILESASTNQTSMYLCASSLSERSTQYFGPGTRLTVL.